The 31 T cell receptor beta chains below were found in one sample sequenced in a study of response to subunit inactivated influenza vaccine. A single record per CDR3 protein comes from TCRdb applying MiXCR to the RT-PCR reads. This sample yields about 540,000 distinct CDR3 sequences, of which around 21% are seen a single time; about 3% belongs to the top ten. The data also belong to a second study, concerning T cells expressing NK-cell markers. From that paper: The TCR beta cDNA came from 5'RACE template switching with UMIs.

This specimen was CD4+ T cells sorted from PBMCs, taken 11 to 12 days after vaccination. These TCRs come from a man in his forties or fifties who received an inactivated influenza vaccine.

This clonotype was counted only a few times. The J gene is TRBJ2-2, the V gene TRBV11-2; D gene ambiguous. Germline CDR1 and CDR2: SGHAT and FQNNGV. There are 16 residues in the CDR3. Trimming removed 0 bases from V and 7 bases from J, with 15 bases in between. The CDR3 DNA sequence: TGTGCCAGCAGCTTAGATCGGTTCCCCAACGGCGGGGAGCTGTTTTTT. It yields the protein CASSLDRFPNGGELFF.

This clonotype was recorded a few times. The rearrangement uses TRBV12-3 or TRBV12-4 and TRBJ1-6; D gene uncertain. This CDR3 region has 15 residues. The V end was cut by 4 bases, the J end by 9 bases, with 16 bases between. CDR3 protein: CASSSMDPLFSPLHF. The CDR3 DNA is TGTGCCAGCAGTTCCATGGACCCGCTCTTTTCACCCCTCCACTTT.

The gene calls are TRBV2 and TRBJ2-1; 7 bases agree with TRBD2. CDR1 SNHLY and CDR2 FYNNEI come from the germline V gene. The CDR3 extends over 15 amino acids. V gave up 4 bases and J gave up 2 bases; unmatched junction bases: 5. In DNA form, the CDR3 reads TGTGCCAGCAGTGTAACTAGCGACCCCTACAATGAGCAGTTCTTC. Translated, it gives CASSVTSDPYNEQFF.

The rearrangement joins TRBV7-2 to TRBJ2-3; D might be TRBD2 (6 bases). The V and J ends lost 0 bases and 5 bases respectively, with 15 bases between them. CDR3 length: 16 residues. Germline V CDR1 and CDR2: SGHTA, FQGNSA. As DNA, the CDR3 is TGTGCCAGCAGCTTAGCGGGAATGGGGGGACGAGATACGCAGTATTTT. This codes for CASSLAGMGGRDTQYF.

This clonotype was observed a few times. The V gene is TRBV7-2, the J gene TRBJ2-1; D is uncertain. The germline V gene has CDR1 SGHTA and CDR2 FQGNSA. Trimming left V 1 base short and J 4 bases short, with 8 bases between. The CDR3 totals 14 residues. The CDR3: CASSLGRLYNEQFF. The CDR3 DNA reads TGTGCCAGCAGCTTAGGACGTCTATACAATGAGCAGTTCTTC.

The chain carries TRBV11-2 and TRBJ2-3; D is perhaps TRBD2 (7 bases). V was pared by 1 base and J by 0 bases, with 17 bases between. Germline V lookup: CDR1 SGHAT, CDR2 FQNNGV. The CDR3 sequence is 18 residues long. The CDR3 DNA follows: TGTGCCAGCAGCTTAGGAGGGGGGGGCGGACCTAGCACAGATACGCAGTATTTT. Its protein product is CASSLGGGGGPSTDTQYF.

A few counts support this clonotype. The chain recombines TRBV10-3 with TRBJ2-3, with 12 positions matching TRBD2. The CDR3 runs 16 residues. J lost 3 bases, V lost 0 bases, and 1 base had no gene match. Germline CDR1 ENHRY, CDR2 SYGVKD. The CDR3 DNA follows: TGTGCCATCAGTGAGTCACTAGCGGGGGGAACAGATACGCAGTATTTT. Protein sequence: CAISESLAGGTDTQYF.

This clonotype was recorded a few times. The chain links TRBV5-4 to TRBJ2-7; 7 bases line up with TRBD1. J lost 3 bases, V lost 4 bases, and 10 bases had no gene match. Germline V CDR1 and CDR2: SGHNT, YYREEE (reference sequence). The CDR3 consists of 15 residues. The CDR3 region is CASSPGQAELYEQYF. CDR3 nucleotides: TGTGCCAGCAGCCCTGGACAGGCTGAGCTCTACGAGCAGTACTTC.

The rearrangement links TRBV4-2 to TRBJ2-7; D is tentatively TRBD1 or TRBD2 (5 bases each). This CDR3 contains 16 residues. Germline-derived CDR1 and CDR2 are LGHNA and YNFKEQ. Trimming took 1 base from V and 5 from J, leaving 18 bases between them. DNA of the CDR3: TGTGCCAGCAGCCAAGGAGGGGCGGACCTGGGGAACGAGCAGTACTTC. Protein sequence: CASSQGGADLGNEQYF.

The chain recombines TRBV2 with TRBJ1-1; no reliable D call. CDR1 is SNHLY, CDR2 FYNNEI, per germline. The V end lost 5 bases, the J end lost 0 bases, and 13 bases lay between the germline ends. CDR3 length: 15 residues. CDR3 protein: CASSMDGGLNTEAFF. CDR3 in DNA: TGTGCCAGCAGTATGGACGGAGGTCTGAACACTGAAGCTTTCTTT.

This clonotype was counted only a few times. The rearrangement links TRBV9 to TRBJ1-1, with a tentative D call TRBD1 (6 bases). The germline CDR1 and CDR2 sequences are SGDLS and YYNGEE. The CDR3 is made up of 14 amino acids. V shed 4 bases and J shed 2 bases, with 12 bases lying between them. Here the CDR3 DNA reads TGTGCCAGCAGCCTGGGGGGCTATAACACTGAAGCTTTCTTT. It is translated as CASSLGGYNTEAFF.

This clonotype showed up just a few times. The V call is TRBV28, the J call TRBJ1-1, with 9 bases matching TRBD1. After removal of 6 bases from V and 8 bases from J, the junction contained 10 bases not matched to a gene. Germline V gene lookup returns CDR1 MDHEN and CDR2 SYDVKM. CDR3 length equals 14 residues. CDR3 sequence reads: CASRSQGARSEAFF. In DNA, the CDR3 is TGTGCCAGCAGGTCACAGGGGGCTAGGAGCGAAGCTTTCTTT.

The chain joins TRBV7-2 to TRBJ2-3; TRBD2 aligns across 10 bases. V lost 2 bases and J lost 5; bases outside the gene matches: 7. The CDR3 is 16 residues long. Germline CDR1 SGHTA, CDR2 FQGNSA. The DNA of the CDR3 is TGTGCCAGCAGCTTAAGGCTAGCGGGGGCTCTAGATACGCAGTATTTT. Protein product: CASSLRLAGALDTQYF.

The chain employs TRBV29-1 and TRBJ2-1; D remains unclear. The CDR3 length is 14 residues. Trimming left V 3 bases short and J 6 bases short, with 15 bases between. Germline V gene lookup returns CDR1 SQVTM and CDR2 ANQGSEA. DNA of the CDR3: TGCAGCGTTGACCCCCGGCACAGTCTCAATGAGCAGTTCTTC. It translates to CSVDPRHSLNEQFF.

V and J are TRBV7-8 and TRBJ2-3; D may be TRBD2 (6 bases). The ends were cut back, 3 bases at V and 0 bases at J, with 22 bases in the middle. Per germline, CDR1 SGHVS and CDR2 FQNEAQ. The CDR3 loop spans 19 amino acids. This CDR3 reads CASSFRTRTGTFSTDTQYF. The CDR3 region has the DNA TGTGCCAGCAGCTTCCGGACACGAACCGGGACTTTTAGCACAGATACGCAGTATTTT.

This clonotype was recorded many times. The chain joins TRBV12-3 or TRBV12-4 to TRBJ1-6; D possibly corresponds to TRBD1 (5 bases). This CDR3 region has 15 residues. V was cut by 6 bases and J by 9 bases, with 18 bases left in between. DNA for the CDR3: TGTGCCAGCAGCTGGAATCCCCGAAGGGGTTCACCCCTCCACTTT. Its translation is CASSWNPRRGSPLHF.

CDR3 nucleotides: TGCAGTGCTCGAGCTAGGGACAGGGTACGGGAGCAGTACTTC. Translated, it gives CSARARDRVREQYF. The V and J genes are TRBV20-1 and TRBJ2-7; 9 nucleotides match TRBD1. The CDR3 spans 14 residues. Germline-derived CDR1 and CDR2 are DFQATT and SNEGSKA (reference sequence). Unmatched junction bases numbered 12, after V lost 5 bases and J lost 7 bases.

This clonotype was counted between two and nine times. The rearrangement links TRBV7-2 to TRBJ2-3; TRBD1 matches 7 bases. The V segment lost 4 bases and the J segment 4 bases; nucleotides outside the gene matches: 14. This CDR3 is 17 amino acids long. The V gene's germline CDR1 is SGHTA and CDR2 FQGNSA. The DNA of the CDR3 is TGTGCCAGCAGCTCCCGATACGATGGACAGGCGGCAGATACGCAGTATTTT. Translating gives CASSSRYDGQAADTQYF.

This clonotype occurred a few times. The V gene is TRBV7-9, the J gene TRBJ1-1; perhaps TRBD1 as D (5 bases). The CDR3 spans 14 residues. Germline lookup yields CDR1 SEHNR and CDR2 FQNEAQ (reference sequence). V was clipped by 5 bases and J by 2 bases, with 12 bases between them. The CDR3 coding sequence is TGTGCCAGCAGCGCCCGGGGGATTAACACTGAAGCTTTCTTT. Amino acids: CASSARGINTEAFF.

The CDR3 reads CASSPPGAINEKLFF. The CDR3 DNA follows: TGTGCCAGCAGCCCACCGGGAGCAATTAATGAAAAACTGTTTTTT. The chain employs TRBV7-2 and TRBJ1-4; no definite D call. The length of the CDR3 is 15 residues. Trimming took off 5 bases at V and 4 bases at J, with 14 bases between the two ends. CDR1 SGHTA and CDR2 FQGNSA come from the germline V gene.

This chain links TRBV24-1 with TRBJ2-2, with no clear D. CDR1 KGHDR and CDR2 SFDVKD come from the germline V gene. The CDR3 is made up of 15 amino acids. Deletions cut 3 bases from V and 2 bases from J, with 9 bases between. The CDR3 DNA sequence: TGTGCCACCAGTGATCCTAGTAGTAACACCGGGGAGCTGTTTTTT. This gives the protein CATSDPSSNTGELFF.

V gene TRBV25-1 combines with J gene TRBJ2-7; D remains ambiguous. Trimming stripped 1 base from V and 1 base from J, with 8 bases between. CDR1 is MGHDK and CDR2 is SYGVNS in the germline V gene. This CDR3 is built from 14 residues. The CDR3 sequence is CASSELSRSYEQYF. CDR3 nucleotide sequence: TGTGCCAGCAGTGAATTGTCCAGGTCCTACGAGCAGTACTTC.

This clonotype was picked up a small number of times. The chain has TRBV5-1 and TRBJ2-1; 11 bases fit TRBD2. This CDR3 contains 16 residues. Trimming at V came to 4 bases and at J to 4 bases, leaving 7 bases not matched to a gene. The V gene's germline CDR1 is SGHRS and CDR2 YFSETQ. The CDR3 region has the DNA TGCGCCAGCAGCGGCAGACTAGCGGGAAAATACAATGAGCAGTTCTTC. Its translation: CASSGRLAGKYNEQFF.

A few counts support this clonotype. CDR3 nucleotide sequence: TGTGCCAGCAGCTTGGACGGGGCGAAATATGGCTACACCTTC. Its protein product is CASSLDGAKYGYTF. The chain recombines TRBV5-4 with TRBJ1-2, with a weak D call TRBD1 (5 bases). Trimming took 0 bases from V and 5 from J, leaving 11 bases between them. The CDR3 has 14 amino acids. Per germline, CDR1 SGHNT and CDR2 YYREEE (reference sequence).

The rearrangement uses TRBV25-1 and TRBJ2-5; D might be TRBD1 (6 bases). Per the germline V gene, CDR1 is MGHDK and CDR2 is SYGVNS. V was cut by 6 bases and J by 5 bases, with 13 bases left in between. This CDR3 comprises 13 residues. CDR3: CASRGQNSETQYF. The CDR3 coding sequence is TGTGCCAGCAGAGGACAGAATTCGGAGACCCAGTACTTC.

This clonotype has at least ten counts. The CDR3 coding sequence is TGCGCCAGCAGCTTGGATGCCAGGAACACTGAAGCTTTCTTT. It is translated as CASSLDARNTEAFF. The chain joins TRBV5-1 to TRBJ1-1; unclear D gene. Germline CDR1 is SGHRS and CDR2 is YFSETQ. The CDR3 contains 14 residues. V was clipped by 0 bases and J by 1 base, with 7 bases between them.

The chain uses TRBV14 and TRBJ1-5; possible D gene TRBD1, 6 bases. The CDR3 has 14 residues. V lost 4 bases and J lost 4, with 11 bases in between. Germline CDR1 and CDR2: SGHDN and FVKESK. In DNA form, the CDR3 reads TGTGCCAGCAGCCTAAGCGGACAGAATCAGCCCCAGCATTTT. Protein product: CASSLSGQNQPQHF.

In its sample, this clonotype was seen once. The chain couples TRBV7-6 to TRBJ2-1, with D possibly being TRBD2 (5 bases). The CDR3 sequence is 17 residues long. Germline assignment: CDR1 SGHVS and CDR2 FNYEAQ. Deletions cut 1 base from V and 1 base from J, with 14 bases between. In DNA, the CDR3 is TGTGCCAGCAGCTTAGGAGGGTTTAGCAGTTCCTACAATGAGCAGTTCTTC. Encoded protein: CASSLGGFSSSYNEQFF.

The chain joins TRBV5-1 to TRBJ2-1; D possibly corresponds to TRBD2 (6 bases). The ends were cut back, 1 base at V and 3 bases at J, with 17 bases in the middle. Germline loops: CDR1 SGHRS, CDR2 YFSETQ. The CDR3 is 17 amino acids. CDR3 sequence: CASSLRSRTTVYNEQFF. In nucleotides, the CDR3 is TGCGCCAGCAGCTTGAGGTCTAGGACTACCGTCTACAATGAGCAGTTCTTC. Combining the CDR3 with reference TRBV5-1 and TRBJ2-1 gives the whole variable domain KAGVTQTPRYLIKTRGQQVTLSCSPISGHRSVSWYQQTPGQGLQFLFEYFSETQRNKGNFPGRFSGRQFSNSRSEMNVSTLELGDSALYLCASSLRSRTTVYNEQFFGPGTRLTVL.

The chain carries TRBV18 and TRBJ2-1; the D gene is possibly TRBD2 (6 bases). Germline assignment: CDR1 KGHSH and CDR2 LQKENI. Between the trimmed V and J ends, which lost 4 bases and 9 bases, there was a span of 16 bases. The CDR3 has 14 amino acids. As DNA, the CDR3 is TGTGCCAGCTCACTCGGCCGGAGGAGGGCTGAGCAGTTCTTC. This codes for CASSLGRRRAEQFF.

In this sample, this clonotype turned up a few times. V is TRBV7-2 and J is TRBJ1-4; D is undetermined. This CDR3 contains 15 residues. Germline CDR1 SGHTA, CDR2 FQGNSA. Trimming removed 5 bases at V and 0 bases at J, with 10 bases between. CDR3 sequence reads: CASSGRVTTNEKLFF. The CDR3 DNA reads as TGTGCCAGCAGCGGTCGGGTAACAACTAATGAAAAACTGTTTTTT.